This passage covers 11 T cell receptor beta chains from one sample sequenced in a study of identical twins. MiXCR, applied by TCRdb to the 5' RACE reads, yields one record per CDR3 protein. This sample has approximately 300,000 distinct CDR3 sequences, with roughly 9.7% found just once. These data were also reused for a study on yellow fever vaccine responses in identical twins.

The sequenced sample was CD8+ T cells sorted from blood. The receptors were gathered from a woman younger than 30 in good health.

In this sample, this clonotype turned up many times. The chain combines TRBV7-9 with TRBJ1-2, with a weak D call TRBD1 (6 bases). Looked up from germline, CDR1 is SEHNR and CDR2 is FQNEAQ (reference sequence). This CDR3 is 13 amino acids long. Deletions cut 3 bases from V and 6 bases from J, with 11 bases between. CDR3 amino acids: CASSLATGDGYTF. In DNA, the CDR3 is TGTGCCAGCAGCTTGGCGACAGGCGATGGCTACACCTTC.

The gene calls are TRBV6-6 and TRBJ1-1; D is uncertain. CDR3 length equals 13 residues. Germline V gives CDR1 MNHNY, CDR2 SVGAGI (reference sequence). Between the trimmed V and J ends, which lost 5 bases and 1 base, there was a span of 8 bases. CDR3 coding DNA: TGTGCCAGCAGTATACTAGGGAACACTGAAGCTTTCTTT. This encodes CASSILGNTEAFF.

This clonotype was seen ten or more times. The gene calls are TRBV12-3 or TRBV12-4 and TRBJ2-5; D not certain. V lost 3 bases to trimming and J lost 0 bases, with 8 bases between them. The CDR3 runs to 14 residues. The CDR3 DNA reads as TGTGCCAGCAGTTTTGGTCCAAACCAAGAGACCCAGTACTTC. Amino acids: CASSFGPNQETQYF.

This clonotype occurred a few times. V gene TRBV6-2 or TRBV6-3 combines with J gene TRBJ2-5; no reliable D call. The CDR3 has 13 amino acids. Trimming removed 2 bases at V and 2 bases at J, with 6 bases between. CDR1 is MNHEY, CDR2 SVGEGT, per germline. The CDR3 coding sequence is TGTGCCAGCAGTTACCTACAGCAAGAGACCCAGTACTTC. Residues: CASSYLQQETQYF.

Here the CDR3 DNA reads TGCAGTGCTAGAGATCACCGGGTCGGAACCTACGAGCAGTACTTC. It encodes CSARDHRVGTYEQYF. The gene calls are TRBV20-1 and TRBJ2-7, with unresolved D. CDR3 size: 15 residues. V shed 0 bases and J shed 2 bases, with 14 bases lying between them. Germline V gene data show CDR1 as DFQATT and CDR2 as SNEGSKA (reference sequence).

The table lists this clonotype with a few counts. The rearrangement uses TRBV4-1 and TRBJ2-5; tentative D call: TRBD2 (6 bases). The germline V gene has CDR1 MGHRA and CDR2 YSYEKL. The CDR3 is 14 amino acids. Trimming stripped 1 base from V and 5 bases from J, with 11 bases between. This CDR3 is CASSQAGSRETQYF. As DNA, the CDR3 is TGCGCCAGCAGCCAAGCCGGGAGCCGGGAGACCCAGTACTTC.

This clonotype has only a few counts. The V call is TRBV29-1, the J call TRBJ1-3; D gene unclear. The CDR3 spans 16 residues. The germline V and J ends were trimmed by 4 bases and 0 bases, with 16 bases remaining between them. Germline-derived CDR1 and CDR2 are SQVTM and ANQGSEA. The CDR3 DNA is TGCAGCGTTGTAGGACTTAGTGACCCCTCTGGAAACACCATATATTTT. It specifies CSVVGLSDPSGNTIYF.

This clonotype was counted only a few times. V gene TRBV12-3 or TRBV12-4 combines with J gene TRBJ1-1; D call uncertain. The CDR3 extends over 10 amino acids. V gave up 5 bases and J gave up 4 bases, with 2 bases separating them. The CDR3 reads CASSPTEAFF. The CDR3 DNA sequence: TGTGCCAGCAGTCCCACTGAAGCTTTCTTT.

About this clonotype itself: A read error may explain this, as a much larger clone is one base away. CDR3 loop: CASSLSINEQFF. The CDR3 nucleotides are TGTGCCAGCAGTTTATCGATCAATGAGCAGTTCTTC. The chain combines TRBV27 with TRBJ2-1; D gene unclear. Germline-derived CDR1 and CDR2 are MNHEY and SMNVEV (reference sequence). CDR3 length: 12 amino acids. Deletions cut 0 bases from V and 6 bases from J, with 3 bases between.

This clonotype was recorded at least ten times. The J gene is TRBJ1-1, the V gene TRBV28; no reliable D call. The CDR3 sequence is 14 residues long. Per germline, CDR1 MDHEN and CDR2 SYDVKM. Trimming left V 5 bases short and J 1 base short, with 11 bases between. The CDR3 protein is CASSHPRGNTEAFF. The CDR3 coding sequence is TGTGCCAGCAGTCATCCTCGCGGGAACACTGAAGCTTTCTTT.

As DNA, the CDR3 is TGTGCCAGCAGCTTAGGACGGGAGGGTTCATGGGAGACCCAGTACTTC. Residues: CASSLGREGSWETQYF. The chain combines TRBV11-2 with TRBJ2-5; 8 bases agree with TRBD2. CDR1 is SGHAT, CDR2 FQNNGV, per germline. J was trimmed by 5 bases and V by 1 base; bases with no gene match: 9. This CDR3 is built from 16 residues.